This passage covers 15 T cell receptor beta chains from one sample sequenced in a study of blood T cell repertoires in COVID-19. Clones were read by immunoSEQ multiplex PCR, and TCRdb kept only the in-frame ones, dropping some. The sample shows 150,000 or so clones, roughly 80% of them seen only once. Input material: PBMCs or T cells enriched from blood (not recorded which). Source of these receptors: an older woman who had recovered from COVID-19.

This clone showed up just once. The V gene is TRBV15, the J gene TRBJ1-1, with 8 nucleotides matching TRBD1. This CDR3 is built from 15 residues. Trimming took 1 base from V and 0 from J; bases not matched to a gene: 1. Germline V CDR1 and CDR2: LNHNV, YYDKDF (reference sequence). The CDR3 loop is CATSRGDRMNTEAFF. DNA of the CDR3: TGTGCCACCAGCAGAGGGGACAGGATGAACACTGAAGCTTTCTTT.

The chain's CDR3 is CASRSTGTYNSPLHF. The CDR3 nucleotides read TGTGCCAGTAGGTCCACAGGAACCTATAATTCACCCCTCCACTTT. The V call is TRBV19, the J call TRBJ1-6; possibly TRBD1 for D (5 bases). Trimming took 6 bases from V and 2 from J, leaving 11 bases between them. The CDR3 spans 15 residues. Germline loops: CDR1 LNHDA, CDR2 SQIVND (reference sequence).

The V call is TRBV30, the J call TRBJ1-6; D possibly corresponds to TRBD1 (5 bases). Germline V gene lookup returns CDR1 GTSNPN and CDR2 SVGIG (reference sequence). The V and J ends lost 0 bases and 9 bases respectively, with 12 bases between them. The CDR3 is 14 residues long. The CDR3 reads CAWSVTRDTSPLHF. CDR3 DNA: TGTGCCTGGAGTGTAACCAGGGATACTTCACCCCTCCACTTT.

The chain employs TRBV7-7 and TRBJ1-6, with D unclear. CDR3 length: 17 residues. With 1 base removed from V and 1 base from J, the gap between germline ends came to 11 bases. Germline-derived CDR1 and CDR2 are SSHAT and FNYEAQ (reference sequence). CDR3 nucleotides: TGTGCCAGCAGCTTAGTGCCCGGGAGGTCCTATAATTCACCCCTCCACTTT. This gives the protein CASSLVPGRSYNSPLHF.

The chain uses TRBV3-1 (or the pseudogene TRBV3-2) and TRBJ2-5; TRBD1 matches 8 bases. The junction had 8 bases not matched to a gene; V was cut back by 1 base and J by 4 bases. Germline V gene lookup returns CDR1 LGHDT and CDR2 YNNKEL (reference sequence). This CDR3 spans 16 amino acids. The DNA of the CDR3 is TGTGCCAGCAGCCAAGCGCGGACAGGGAGGCGAGAGACCCAGTACTTC. Amino acid sequence: CASSQARTGRRETQYF.

The chain recombines TRBV6-5 with TRBJ1-2, with D possibly TRBD1 on 5 matching bases. The V and J ends lost 8 bases and 13 bases respectively, with 20 bases between them. Germline V gives CDR1 MNHEY, CDR2 SVGAGI. The CDR3 covers 12 residues. Here the CDR3 reads CASRLTAGGLTF. CDR3 nucleotide sequence: TGTGCCAGCCGATTAACCGCGGGGGGACTCACCTTC.

The chain uses TRBV19 and TRBJ1-5, with D possibly TRBD1 on 6 matching bases. The CDR3 loop spans 13 amino acids. V dropped 6 bases and J dropped 7 bases, with 13 bases sitting between them. The germline V gene has CDR1 LNHDA and CDR2 SQIVND (reference sequence). The CDR3 DNA reads TGTGCCAGTAGCACAGGGATTGGACAGCCCCAGCATTTT. Translated: CASSTGIGQPQHF.

The rearrangement uses TRBV5-1 and TRBJ1-5; D is undetermined. CDR1 and CDR2 (germline): SGHRS, YFSETQ. The V end was cut by 3 bases, the J end by 6 bases, with 13 bases between. This CDR3 comprises 14 residues. In nucleotides, the CDR3 is TGCGCCAGCAGCTGGGCCGGATTAGGTCAGCCCCAGCATTTT. Translation gives CASSWAGLGQPQHF. Full variable domain (remainder filled in from reference TRBV5-1 and TRBJ1-5): KAGVTQTPRYLIKTRGQQVTLSCSPISGHRSVSWYQQTPGQGLQFLFEYFSETQRNKGNFPGRFSGRQFSNSRSEMNVSTLELGDSALYLCASSWAGLGQPQHFGDGTRLSIL.

The rearrangement uses TRBV11-2 and TRBJ2-3, with 10 bases identical to TRBD1. V trimming: 4 bases; J trimming: 2 bases; junction bases outside the gene matches: 6. CDR1 and CDR2 from the germline V gene are SGHAT and FQNNGV. The CDR3 is made up of 16 amino acids. The CDR3 here is CASSWAGTGDTDTQYF. CDR3 bases: TGTGCCAGCAGCTGGGCCGGGACAGGGGACACAGATACGCAGTATTTT. The whole variable domain, filled in from reference TRBV11-2 and TRBJ2-3, reads EAGVAQSPRYKIIEKRQSVAFWCNPISGHATLYWYQQILGQGPKLLIQFQNNGVVDDSQLPKDRFSAERLKGVDSTLKIQPAKLEDSAVYLCASSWAGTGDTDTQYFGPGTRLTVL.

V and J are TRBV28 and TRBJ1-5, with a possible D match to TRBD1 (6 bases). This CDR3 is built from 15 residues. The germline V gene encodes CDR1 MDHEN and CDR2 SYDVKM. V was pared by 7 bases and J by 0 bases, with 13 bases between. CDR3 residues: CASKKGGGSNQPQHF. In nucleotides, the CDR3 is TGTGCCAGCAAAAAGGGGGGGGGTAGCAATCAGCCCCAGCATTTT. Drawing the rest from reference TRBV28 and TRBJ1-5, the complete variable domain is DVKVTQSSRYLVKRTGEKVFLECVQDMDHENMFWYRQDPGLGLRLIYFSYDVKMKEKGDIPEGYSVSREKKERFSLILESASTNQTSMYLCASKKGGGSNQPQHFGDGTRLSIL.

This chain uses TRBV5-1 with TRBJ1-1, with 7 bases lining up with TRBD1. The germline V gene encodes CDR1 SGHRS and CDR2 YFSETQ. CDR3 length equals 15 residues. The V gene end was trimmed by 8 bases and the J gene end by 6 bases; junction bases not matched to a gene: 16. CDR3 sequence (DNA): TGCGCCAGTCGGACAGGCCAAGGAGGGGCAGCTGAAGCTTTCTTT. The encoded protein is CASRTGQGGAAEAFF.

The rearrangement uses TRBV6-5 and TRBJ2-6; 7 bases match TRBD1. The CDR3 loop spans 14 amino acids. In germline, CDR1 is MNHEY, CDR2 SVGAGI. Trimming cost V 7 bases and J 1 base; bases outside gene matches: 1. For the CDR3, the DNA is TGTGCCAGCAAGGGACAGTCTGGGGCCAACGTCCTGACTTTC. This gives the protein CASKGQSGANVLTF.

As regards this clone: The sample has other DNA sequences that encode this CDR3 too. This chain joins TRBV2 and TRBJ1-1; 7 bases agree with TRBD1. J gave up 2 bases and V 4 bases, and 1 base lay outside the gene matches. CDR1 is SNHLY and CDR2 is FYNNEI in the germline V gene. The CDR3 consists of 13 residues. The CDR3 loop reads CASSGQGNTEAFF. DNA of the CDR3: TGTGCCAGCAGTGGACAGGGAAACACTGAAGCTTTCTTT.

This clone has more than one count but fewer than ten. The chain couples TRBV5-8 to TRBJ2-5; TRBD2 is a possible D gene (5 bases). Germline lookup yields CDR1 SGHTS and CDR2 YDEGEE. V was clipped by 1 base and J by 5 bases, with 9 bases between them. This CDR3 is 13 amino acids long. CDR3 residues: CASSLYWEETQYF. In nucleotides, the CDR3 is TGTGCCAGCAGCTTGTATTGGGAGGAGACCCAGTACTTC.

This chain connects TRBV7-2 to TRBJ1-1; D is uncertain. Trimming stripped 3 bases from V and 3 bases from J, with 14 bases between. The CDR3 loop spans 15 amino acids. Per the germline V gene, CDR1 is SGHTA and CDR2 is FQGNSA. The CDR3 protein is CASSLDRSAYTEAFF. The CDR3 nucleotides read TGTGCCAGCAGCTTGGATAGGAGTGCCTACACTGAAGCTTTCTTT. Based on the CDR3 plus reference TRBV7-2 and TRBJ1-1, the full variable domain is GAGVSQSPSNKVTEKGKDVELRCDPISGHTALYWYRQSLGQGLEFLIYFQGNSAPDKSGLPSDRFSAERTGGSVSTLTIQRTQQEDSAVYLCASSLDRSAYTEAFFGQGTRLTVV.